Each of the 2 T cell receptor beta chains below was sequenced from the same sample in a study of blood T cell repertoires in COVID-19. Produced via immunoSEQ multiplex PCR; TCRdb's table is partial and in-frame only. The repertoire holds 110,000 to 150,000 clones, approximately 83% seen once, with around 1.6% in the top ten. Material: peripheral blood. Source of these receptors: a human donor in a cohort sampled during active COVID-19.

This clone was picked up one time. The V and J genes are TRBV5-1 and TRBJ2-1; 15 bases match TRBD2. The CDR3 loop spans 16 amino acids. Germline V gene sequence: CDR1 SGHRS, CDR2 YFSETQ. After removal of 4 bases from V and 12 bases from J, the junction contained 11 bases not matched to a gene. The CDR3 loop reads CASSTGLAGGTATQFF. The CDR3 DNA reads as TGCGCCAGCAGCACGGGACTAGCGGGAGGCACCGCTACGCAGTTCTTC.

The table lists this clone with a count of one. Germline and junction disagree at one end, which may indicate a read error. The chain links TRBV7-7 to TRBJ2-2, with TRBD1 as a possible D gene (6 bases). Germline CDR1 reads SSHAT; CDR2 reads FNYEAQ (reference sequence). This CDR3 is 15 amino acids long. The CDR3 DNA follows: TGTGCTAGCAGCAAGGACAGAGCGAACACCGGGGAGCTGTTTTTT. It codes for CASSKDRANTGELFF.